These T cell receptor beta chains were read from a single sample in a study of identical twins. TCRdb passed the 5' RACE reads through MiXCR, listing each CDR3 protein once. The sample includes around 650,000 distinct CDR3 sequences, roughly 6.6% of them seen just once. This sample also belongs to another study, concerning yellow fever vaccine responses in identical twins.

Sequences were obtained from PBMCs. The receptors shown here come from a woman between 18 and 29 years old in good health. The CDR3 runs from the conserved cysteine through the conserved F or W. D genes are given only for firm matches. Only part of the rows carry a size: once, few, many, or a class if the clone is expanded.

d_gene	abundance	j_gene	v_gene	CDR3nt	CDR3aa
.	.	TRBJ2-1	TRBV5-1	TGCGCCAGCAGCCCATCCGTGGACAATCTCAATGAGCAGTTCTTC	CASSPSVDNLNEQFF
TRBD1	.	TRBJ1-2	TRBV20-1	TGCAGTGCGTCGGAACCGGACAGGGGCTGGGGTGGCTACACCTTC	CSASEPDRGWGGYTF
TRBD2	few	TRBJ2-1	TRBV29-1	TGCAGCGTGGGCCATCGACTAGCGCCTGAGCAGTTCTTC	CSVGHRLAPEQFF
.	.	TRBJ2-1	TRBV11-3	TGTGCCAGCAGCTATAACGGGGAAATCAATGAGCAGTTCTTC	CASSYNGEINEQFF
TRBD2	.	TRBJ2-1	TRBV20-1	TGCTGTGCTAGAGATCATCTGATAGCGGGGGGGGGAAATGAGCAGTTCTTC	CCARDHLIAGGGNEQFF
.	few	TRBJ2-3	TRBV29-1	TGCAGCGTTGCTTGGGACGGATCCACAGATACGCAGTATTTT	CSVAWDGSTDTQYF
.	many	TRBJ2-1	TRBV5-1	TGCGCCAGCAGCCTACTCCGCGCCAGCAATGAGCAGTTCTTC	CASSLLRASNEQFF
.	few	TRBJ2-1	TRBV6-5	TGTGCCAGCAGTTACAACATCGGGACCGATGAGCAGTTCTTC	CASSYNIGTDEQFF
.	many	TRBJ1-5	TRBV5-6	TGTGCCAGCAGCTTAGAAGCGTCGGGCAATCAGCCCCAGCATTTT	CASSLEASGNQPQHF
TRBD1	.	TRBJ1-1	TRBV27	TGTGCCAGCAGGGGACAGACCATGAACACTGAAGCTTTCTTT	CASRGQTMNTEAFF
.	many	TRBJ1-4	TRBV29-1	TGCAGCGTTGAAGTACTGGTGGTGGGTCGCAGCGGGAAACTGTTTTTT	CSVEVLVVGRSGKLFF
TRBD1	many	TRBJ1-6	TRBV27	TGTGCCAGCCGGACAGGGGATTATTCACCCCTCCACTTT	CASRTGDYSPLHF
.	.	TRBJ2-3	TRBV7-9	TGTGCCAGCAGCTGGGGGAACACAGATACGCAGTATTTT	CASSWGNTDTQYF
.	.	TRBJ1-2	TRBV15	TGTGCCACCAGCAGAGATCTCCGCCCCGGGACCCTAAAGGATGGCTACACCTTC	CATSRDLRPGTLKDGYTF